This TCR beta chain was identified during a study of T cell responses to AZD1222 COVID-19 vaccine. Study-level points and caveats: Baseline seropositivity characterized only a handful of AZD1222 recipients. Mostly white British, mostly female donors; authors suggested clonal diversity may be underestimated.

Turning to this clone: Its antigen is still unknown.

Measured with immunoSEQ multiplex PCR; TCRdb has only the in-frame clones, and not every one. The sample lists fewer than 95,000 clones; 80% to 95% were seen once. Trimming removed 2 bases from V and 0 bases from J, with 8 bases in between. CDR3 length: 15 residues. CDR1 and CDR2 from the germline V gene are LGHDT and YNNKEL (reference sequence). Here the sequenced sample was peripheral blood, taken 28 days after the second AZD1222 dose. This chain links TRBV3-1 (or the pseudogene TRBV3-2) with TRBJ1-3, with no clear D. This receptor was taken from an adult who received the AZD1222 COVID-19 vaccine. CDR3 protein: CASSQFPASGNTIYF. CDR3 DNA sequence: TGTGCCAGCAGCCAATTTCCGGCCTCTGGAAACACCATATATTTT.